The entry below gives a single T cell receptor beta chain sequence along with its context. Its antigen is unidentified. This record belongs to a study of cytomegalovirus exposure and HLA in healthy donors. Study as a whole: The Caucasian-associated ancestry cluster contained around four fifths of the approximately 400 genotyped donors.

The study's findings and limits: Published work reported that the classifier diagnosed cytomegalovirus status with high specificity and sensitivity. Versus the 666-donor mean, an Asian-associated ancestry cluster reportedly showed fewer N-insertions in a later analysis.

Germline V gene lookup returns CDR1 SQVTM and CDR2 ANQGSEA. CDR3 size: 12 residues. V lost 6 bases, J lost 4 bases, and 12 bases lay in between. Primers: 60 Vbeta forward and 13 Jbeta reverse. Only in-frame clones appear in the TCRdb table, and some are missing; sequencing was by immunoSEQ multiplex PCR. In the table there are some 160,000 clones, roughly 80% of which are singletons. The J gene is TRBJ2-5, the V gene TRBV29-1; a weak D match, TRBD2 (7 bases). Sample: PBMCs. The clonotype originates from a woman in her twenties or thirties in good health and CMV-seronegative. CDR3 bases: TGCAGCGTCAACAGGGAGGGAGAGACCCAGTACTTC. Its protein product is CSVNREGETQYF.